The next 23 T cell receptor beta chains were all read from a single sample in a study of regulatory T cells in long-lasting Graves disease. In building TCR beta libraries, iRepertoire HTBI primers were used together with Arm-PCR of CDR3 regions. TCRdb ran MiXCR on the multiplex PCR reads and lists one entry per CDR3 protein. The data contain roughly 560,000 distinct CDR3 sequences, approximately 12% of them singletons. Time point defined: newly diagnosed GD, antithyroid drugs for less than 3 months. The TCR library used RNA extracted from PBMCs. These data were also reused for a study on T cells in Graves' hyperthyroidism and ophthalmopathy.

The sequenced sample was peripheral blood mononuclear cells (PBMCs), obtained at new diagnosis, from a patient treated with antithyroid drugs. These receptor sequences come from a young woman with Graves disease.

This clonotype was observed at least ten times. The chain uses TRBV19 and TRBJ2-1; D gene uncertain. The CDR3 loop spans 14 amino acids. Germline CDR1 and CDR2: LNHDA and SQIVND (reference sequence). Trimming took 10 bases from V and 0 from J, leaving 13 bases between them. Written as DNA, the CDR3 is TGTGCCACCAGACTGATAAGCTCCTACAATGAGCAGTTCTTC. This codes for CATRLISSYNEQFF.

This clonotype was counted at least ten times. The chain's CDR3 is CASSLALDSLGYNEQFF. The DNA for the CDR3 is TGTGCCAGCAGCTTAGCGTTGGACAGTCTGGGCTACAATGAGCAGTTCTTC. The rearrangement joins TRBV7-8 to TRBJ2-1; possibly TRBD1 for D (6 bases). Trimming cost V 0 bases and J 3 bases, with 15 bases left between them. This CDR3 spans 17 amino acids. Germline V gene data show CDR1 as SGHVS and CDR2 as FQNEAQ.

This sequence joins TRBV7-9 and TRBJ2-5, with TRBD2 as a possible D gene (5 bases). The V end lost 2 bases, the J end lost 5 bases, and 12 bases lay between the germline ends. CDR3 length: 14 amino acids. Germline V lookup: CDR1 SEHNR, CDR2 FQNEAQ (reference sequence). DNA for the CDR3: TGTGCCAGCAGCTTAACGCTAGCCCACGAGACCCAGTACTTC. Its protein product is CASSLTLAHETQYF.

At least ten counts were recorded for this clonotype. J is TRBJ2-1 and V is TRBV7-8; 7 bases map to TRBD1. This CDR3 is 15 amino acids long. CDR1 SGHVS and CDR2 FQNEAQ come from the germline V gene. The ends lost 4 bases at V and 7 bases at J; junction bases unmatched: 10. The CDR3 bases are TGTGCCAGCAGCTCATCCGGGACAGAGATAAATGAGCAGTTCTTC. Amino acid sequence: CASSSSGTEINEQFF. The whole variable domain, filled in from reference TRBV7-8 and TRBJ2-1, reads GAGVSQSPRYKVAKRGQDVALRCDPISGHVSLFWYQQALGQGPEFLTYFQNEAQLDKSGLPSDRFFAERPEGSVSTLKIQRTQQEDSAVYLCASSSSGTEINEQFFGPGTRLTVL.

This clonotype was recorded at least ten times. Here the CDR3 DNA reads TGCAGTGCTAGAGGACTAGCGGGAGGCCACAATGAGCAGTTCTTC. It codes for CSARGLAGGHNEQFF. The rearrangement uses TRBV20-1 and TRBJ2-1; TRBD2 agrees at 13 bases. V shed 1 base and J 5 bases; nucleotides not matched to a gene: 2. The germline gives CDR1 DFQATT, CDR2 SNEGSKA (reference sequence). The CDR3 sequence is 15 residues long.

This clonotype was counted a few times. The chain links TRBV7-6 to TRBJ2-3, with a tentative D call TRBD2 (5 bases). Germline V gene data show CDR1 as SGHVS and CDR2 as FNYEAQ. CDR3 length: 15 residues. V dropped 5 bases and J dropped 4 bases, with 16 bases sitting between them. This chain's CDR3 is CASSKGRGVADTQYF. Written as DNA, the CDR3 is TGTGCCAGCAGCAAGGGCCGGGGAGTGGCAGATACGCAGTATTTT.

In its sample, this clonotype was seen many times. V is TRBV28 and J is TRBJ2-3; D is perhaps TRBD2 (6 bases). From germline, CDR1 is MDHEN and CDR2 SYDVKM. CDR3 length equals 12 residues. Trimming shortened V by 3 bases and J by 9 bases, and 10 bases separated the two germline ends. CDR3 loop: CASSFVGSTQYF. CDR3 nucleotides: TGTGCCAGCAGTTTCGTCGGGAGCACGCAGTATTTT.

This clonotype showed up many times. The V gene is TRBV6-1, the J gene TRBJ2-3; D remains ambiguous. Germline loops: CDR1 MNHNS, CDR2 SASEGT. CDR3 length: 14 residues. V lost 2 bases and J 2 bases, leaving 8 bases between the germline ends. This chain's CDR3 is CASSERANTDTQYF. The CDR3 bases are TGTGCCAGCAGTGAACGAGCGAACACAGATACGCAGTATTTT.

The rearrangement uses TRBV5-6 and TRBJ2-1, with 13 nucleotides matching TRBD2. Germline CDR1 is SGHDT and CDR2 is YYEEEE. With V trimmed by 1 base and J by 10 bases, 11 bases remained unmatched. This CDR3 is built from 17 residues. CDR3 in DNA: TGTGCCAGCAGCTTGTATGGGACTAGCGGGACGGATCACGAGCAGTTCTTC. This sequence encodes CASSLYGTSGTDHEQFF.

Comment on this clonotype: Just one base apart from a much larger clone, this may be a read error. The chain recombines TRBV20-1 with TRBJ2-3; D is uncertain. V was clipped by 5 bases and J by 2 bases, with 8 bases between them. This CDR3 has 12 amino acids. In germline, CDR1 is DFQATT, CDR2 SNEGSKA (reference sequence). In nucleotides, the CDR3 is TGCAGTGCTTGGGGAATCACAGATACGCAGTATTTT. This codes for CSAWGITDTQYF.

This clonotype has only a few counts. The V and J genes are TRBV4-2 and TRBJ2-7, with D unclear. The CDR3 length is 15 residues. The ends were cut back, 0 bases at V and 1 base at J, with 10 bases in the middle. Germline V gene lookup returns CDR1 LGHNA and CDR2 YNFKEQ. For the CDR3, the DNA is TGTGCCAGCAGCCAAGAATCGGCAGTTTCCTACGAGCAGTACTTC. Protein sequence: CASSQESAVSYEQYF.

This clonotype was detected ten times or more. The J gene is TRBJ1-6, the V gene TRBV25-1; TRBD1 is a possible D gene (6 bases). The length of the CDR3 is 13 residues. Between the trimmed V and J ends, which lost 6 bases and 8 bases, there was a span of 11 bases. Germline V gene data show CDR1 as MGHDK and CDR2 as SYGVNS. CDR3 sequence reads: CASRRGTDSPLHF. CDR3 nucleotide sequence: TGTGCCAGCAGGAGGGGGACGGATTCACCCCTCCACTTT.

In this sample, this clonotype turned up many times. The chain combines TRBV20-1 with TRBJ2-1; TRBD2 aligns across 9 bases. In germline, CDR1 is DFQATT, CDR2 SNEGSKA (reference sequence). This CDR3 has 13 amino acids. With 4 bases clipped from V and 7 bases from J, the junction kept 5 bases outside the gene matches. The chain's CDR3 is CSATGLAENEQFF. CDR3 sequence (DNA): TGCAGTGCTACGGGACTAGCAGAGAATGAGCAGTTCTTC.

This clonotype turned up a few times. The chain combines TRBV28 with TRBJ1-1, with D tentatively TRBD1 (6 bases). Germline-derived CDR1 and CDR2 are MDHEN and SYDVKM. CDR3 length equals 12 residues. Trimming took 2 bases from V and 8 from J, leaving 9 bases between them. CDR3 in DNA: TGTGCCAGCAGTTTACGGGGGCGGGAAGCTTTCTTT. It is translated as CASSLRGREAFF.

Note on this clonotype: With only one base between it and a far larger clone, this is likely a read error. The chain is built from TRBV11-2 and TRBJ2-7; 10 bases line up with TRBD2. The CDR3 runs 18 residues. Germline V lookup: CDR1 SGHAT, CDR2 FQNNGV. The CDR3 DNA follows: TGTGCCAGCAGTCTAGGTTGGAACCCTAGCGGGGGTTCCTACGGGCAGTACTTC. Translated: CASSLGWNPSGGSYGQYF. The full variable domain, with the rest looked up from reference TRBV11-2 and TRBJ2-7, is EAGVAQSPRYKIIEKRQSVAFWCNPISGHATLYWYQQILGQGPKLLIQFQNNGVVDDSQLPKDRFSAERLKGVDSTLKIQPAKLEDSAVYLCASSLGWNPSGGSYGQYFGPGTRLTVT.

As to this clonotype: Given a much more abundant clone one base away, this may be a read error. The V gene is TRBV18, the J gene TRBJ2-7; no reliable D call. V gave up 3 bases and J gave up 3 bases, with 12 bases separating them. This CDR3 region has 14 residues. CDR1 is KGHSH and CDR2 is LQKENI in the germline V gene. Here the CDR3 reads CASSPSRRSYEQYF. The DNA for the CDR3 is TGTGCCAGCTCACCCAGCCGACGGAGCTACGAGCAGTACTTC.

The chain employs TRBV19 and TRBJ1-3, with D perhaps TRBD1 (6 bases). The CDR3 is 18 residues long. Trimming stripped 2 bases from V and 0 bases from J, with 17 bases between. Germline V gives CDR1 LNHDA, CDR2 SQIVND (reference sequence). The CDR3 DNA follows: TGTGCCAGTAGTATAATCGGGGGCGCCGGTGGCTCTGGAAACACCATATATTTT. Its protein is CASSIIGGAGGSGNTIYF.

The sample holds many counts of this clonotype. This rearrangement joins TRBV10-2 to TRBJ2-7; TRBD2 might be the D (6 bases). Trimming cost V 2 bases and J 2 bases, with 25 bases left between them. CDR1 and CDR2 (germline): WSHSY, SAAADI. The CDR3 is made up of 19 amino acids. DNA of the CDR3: TGCGCCAGCAGTGAGAACAAATTATTTGGAGGGAGGAACACCTACGAGCAGTACTTC. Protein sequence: CASSENKLFGGRNTYEQYF.

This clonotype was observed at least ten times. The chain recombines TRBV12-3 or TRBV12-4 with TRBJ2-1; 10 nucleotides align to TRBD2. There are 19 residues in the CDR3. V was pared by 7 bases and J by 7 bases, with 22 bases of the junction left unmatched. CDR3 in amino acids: CASTPLGLAGVRRINEQFF. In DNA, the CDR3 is TGTGCCAGCACTCCCTTGGGGCTAGCGGGAGTTCGGAGGATAAATGAGCAGTTCTTC.

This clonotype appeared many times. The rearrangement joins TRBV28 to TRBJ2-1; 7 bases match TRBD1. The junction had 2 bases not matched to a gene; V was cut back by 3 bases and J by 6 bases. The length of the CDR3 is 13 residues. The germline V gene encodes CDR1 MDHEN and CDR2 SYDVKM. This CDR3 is CASSFWDSNEQFF. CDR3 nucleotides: TGTGCCAGCAGTTTCTGGGACAGCAATGAGCAGTTCTTC.

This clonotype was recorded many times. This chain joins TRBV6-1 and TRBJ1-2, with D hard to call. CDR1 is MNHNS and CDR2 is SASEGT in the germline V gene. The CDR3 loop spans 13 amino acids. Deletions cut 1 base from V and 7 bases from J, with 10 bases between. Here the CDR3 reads CASSEDYASGYTF. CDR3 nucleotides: TGTGCCAGCAGTGAAGACTACGCAAGTGGCTACACCTTC.

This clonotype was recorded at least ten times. The CDR3 DNA sequence: TGTGCCAGCAGTGCGACATGGAGCGACAGGGTGAATTCACCCCTCCACTTT. The encoded protein is CASSATWSDRVNSPLHF. The rearrangement links TRBV2 to TRBJ1-6; 7 nucleotides line up with TRBD1. The length of the CDR3 is 17 residues. Per germline, CDR1 SNHLY and CDR2 FYNNEI. V was clipped by 4 bases and J by 7 bases; unmatched bases: 13.

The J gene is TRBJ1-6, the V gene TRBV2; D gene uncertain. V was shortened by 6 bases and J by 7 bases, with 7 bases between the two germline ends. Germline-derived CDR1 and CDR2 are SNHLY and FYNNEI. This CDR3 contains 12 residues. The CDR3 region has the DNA TGTGCCAGCAGCGGCAGCAATTCACCCCTCCACTTT. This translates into CASSGSNSPLHF.